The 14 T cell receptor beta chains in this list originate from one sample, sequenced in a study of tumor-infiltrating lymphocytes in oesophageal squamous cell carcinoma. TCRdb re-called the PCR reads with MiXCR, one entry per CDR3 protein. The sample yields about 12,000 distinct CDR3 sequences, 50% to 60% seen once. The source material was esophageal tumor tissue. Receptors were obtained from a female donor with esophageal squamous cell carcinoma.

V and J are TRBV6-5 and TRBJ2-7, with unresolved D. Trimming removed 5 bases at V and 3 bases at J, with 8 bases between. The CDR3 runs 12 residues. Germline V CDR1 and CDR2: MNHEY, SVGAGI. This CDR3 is CASSVYFYEQYF. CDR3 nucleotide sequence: TGTGCCAGCAGTGTATACTTCTACGAGCAGTACTTC.

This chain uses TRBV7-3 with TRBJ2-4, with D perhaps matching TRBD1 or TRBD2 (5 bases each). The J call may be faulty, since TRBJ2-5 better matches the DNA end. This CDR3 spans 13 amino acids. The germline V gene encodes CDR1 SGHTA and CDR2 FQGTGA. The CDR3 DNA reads TGTGCCAGCAGCCGAGGGGTGTCGGAGACCCAGTACTTC. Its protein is CASSRGVSETQYF.

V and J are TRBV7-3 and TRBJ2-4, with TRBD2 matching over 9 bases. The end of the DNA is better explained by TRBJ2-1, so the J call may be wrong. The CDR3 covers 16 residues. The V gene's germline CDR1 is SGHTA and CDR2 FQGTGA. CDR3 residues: CASSLAGGSRGNEQFF. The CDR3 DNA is TGTGCCAGCAGCTTAGCGGGAGGGTCTCGGGGGAATGAGCAGTTCTTC.

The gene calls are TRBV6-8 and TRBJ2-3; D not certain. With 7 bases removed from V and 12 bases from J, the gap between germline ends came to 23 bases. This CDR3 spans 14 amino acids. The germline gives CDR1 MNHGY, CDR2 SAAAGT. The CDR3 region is CASIPDGINQPQYF. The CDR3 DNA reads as TGTGCCAGCATTCCCGACGGTATCAATCAGCCCCAGTATTTT.

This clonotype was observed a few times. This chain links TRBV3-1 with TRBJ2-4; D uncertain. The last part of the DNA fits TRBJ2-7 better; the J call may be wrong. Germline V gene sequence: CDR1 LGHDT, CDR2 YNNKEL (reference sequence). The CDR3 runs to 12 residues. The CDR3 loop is CASSLAFYEQYF. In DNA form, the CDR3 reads TGTGCCAGCAGCCTCGCTTTCTACGAGCAGTACTTC.

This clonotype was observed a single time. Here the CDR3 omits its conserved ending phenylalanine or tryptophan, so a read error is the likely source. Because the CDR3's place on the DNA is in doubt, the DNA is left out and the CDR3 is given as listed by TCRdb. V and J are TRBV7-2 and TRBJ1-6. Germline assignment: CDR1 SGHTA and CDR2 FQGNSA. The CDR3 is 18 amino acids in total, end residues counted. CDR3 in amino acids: CASSWRLASNHNEQFFGP.

CDR3 amino acids: CASRFGGRSETQYF. The DNA of the CDR3 is TGTGCCAGCCGATTCGGGGGGCGAAGTGAGACCCAGTACTTC. The chain carries TRBV6-6 and TRBJ2-4; D may be TRBD2 (7 bases). The J call is doubtful: the DNA matches TRBJ2-5 better. Germline loops: CDR1 MNHNY, CDR2 SVGAGI (reference sequence). The CDR3 contains 14 residues.

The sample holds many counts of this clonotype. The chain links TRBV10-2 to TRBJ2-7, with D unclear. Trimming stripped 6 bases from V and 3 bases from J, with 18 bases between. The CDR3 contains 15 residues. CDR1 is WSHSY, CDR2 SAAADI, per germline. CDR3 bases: TGCGCCAGCAGCCGAGTGGCCTCGAGAGGCTACGAGCAGTACTTC. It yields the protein CASSRVASRGYEQYF.

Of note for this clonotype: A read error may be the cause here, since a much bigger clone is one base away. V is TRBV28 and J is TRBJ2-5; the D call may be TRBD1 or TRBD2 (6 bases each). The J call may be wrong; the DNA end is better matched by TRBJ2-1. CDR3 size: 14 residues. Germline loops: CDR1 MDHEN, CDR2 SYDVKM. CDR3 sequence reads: CASSFALGGQEQFF. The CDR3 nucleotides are TGTGCCAGCAGTTTCGCTCTTGGGGGGCAGGAGCAGTTCTTC.

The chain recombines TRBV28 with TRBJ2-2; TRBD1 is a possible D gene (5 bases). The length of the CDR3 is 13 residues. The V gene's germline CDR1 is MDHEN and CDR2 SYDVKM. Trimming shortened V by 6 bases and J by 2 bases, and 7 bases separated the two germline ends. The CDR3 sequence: CASRWGNTGELFF. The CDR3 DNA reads TGTGCCAGCAGGTGGGGCAACACCGGGGAGCTGTTTTTT.

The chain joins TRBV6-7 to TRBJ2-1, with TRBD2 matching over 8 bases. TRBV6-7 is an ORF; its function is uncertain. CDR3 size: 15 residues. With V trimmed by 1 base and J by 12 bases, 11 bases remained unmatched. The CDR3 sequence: CASSYFRAGLGAQFF. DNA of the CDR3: TGTGCCAGCAGTTACTTCCGGGCGGGACTAGGGGCGCAGTTCTTC.

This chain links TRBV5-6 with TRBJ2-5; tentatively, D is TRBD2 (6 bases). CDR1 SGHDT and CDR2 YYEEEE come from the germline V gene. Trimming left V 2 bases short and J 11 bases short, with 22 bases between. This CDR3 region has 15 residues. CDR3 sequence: CASSFEYLDYNEQYF. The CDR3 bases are TGTGCCAGCAGCTTTGAGTACCTGGACTACAATGAGCAGTACTTC.

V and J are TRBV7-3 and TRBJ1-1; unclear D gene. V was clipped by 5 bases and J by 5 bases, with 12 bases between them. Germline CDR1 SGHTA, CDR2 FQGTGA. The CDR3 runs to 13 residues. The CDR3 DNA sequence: TGTGCCAGCAGCCTCCGTGACGGTACTGAAGCTTTCTTT. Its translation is CASSLRDGTEAFF.

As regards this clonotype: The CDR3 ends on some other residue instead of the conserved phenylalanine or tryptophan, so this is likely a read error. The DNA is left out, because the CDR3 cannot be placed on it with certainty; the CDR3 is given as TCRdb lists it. The CDR3: CASSLLGRGASYTFGS. This rearrangement joins TRBV7-2 to TRBJ2-7; the D call in the table, TRBD1, was not verified against the DNA. The CDR3 is 16 residues long, counting both termini. CDR1 is SGHTA and CDR2 is FQGNSA in the germline V gene.